A single TCR beta chain is shown here with its context. The antigen is undetermined. This record comes from a study of early stage breast cancer tumors. Study-wide context: Average read coverage per sample was around 10-fold.

Each sample had two DNA replicates, 0.5 ug blood or approximately 1.5 ug tissue. Method: immunoSEQ multiplex PCR; TCRdb's copy keeps in-frame clones and lacks some. The table lists roughly 1,900 clones, roughly 72% of them singletons. Overall study results and limits: Comparing each tissue with blood distinguished tumor from normal in 14 of 16 patients. Chain pairing and CD4, CD8 or FOXP3 expression were not captured.

The germline CDR1 and CDR2 sequences are SGHVS and FQNEAQ. The germline V and J ends were trimmed by 5 bases and 0 bases, with 14 bases remaining between them. The CDR3 is 15 amino acids. This clonotype was sampled from a person aged 35 to 50 with breast cancer. The V call is TRBV7-8, the J call TRBJ2-7, with D possibly matching TRBD1 (6 bases). Source material: normal breast tissue next to the tumor. In nucleotides, the CDR3 is TGTGCCAGCAGCCAATACCAGGGGCCCTCCTACGAGCAGTACTTC. It translates to CASSQYQGPSYEQYF.